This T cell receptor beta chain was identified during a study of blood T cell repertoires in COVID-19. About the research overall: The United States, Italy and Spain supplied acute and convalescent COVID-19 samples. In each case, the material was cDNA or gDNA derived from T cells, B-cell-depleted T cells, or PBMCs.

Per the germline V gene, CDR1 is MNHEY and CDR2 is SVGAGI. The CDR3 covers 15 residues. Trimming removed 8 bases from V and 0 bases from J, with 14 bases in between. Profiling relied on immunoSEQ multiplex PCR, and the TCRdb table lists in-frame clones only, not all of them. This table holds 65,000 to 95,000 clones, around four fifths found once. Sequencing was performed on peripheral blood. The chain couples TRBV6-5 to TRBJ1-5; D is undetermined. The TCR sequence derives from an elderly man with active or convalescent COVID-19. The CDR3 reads CASDITPYSNQPQHF. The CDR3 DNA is TGTGCCAGCGACATCACGCCCTATAGCAATCAGCCCCAGCATTTT.